The T cell receptor beta chain described here comes from a study of T cells in Graves' hyperthyroidism and ophthalmopathy. Study-level background: Before any treatment, at initial diagnosis, peripheral blood was collected.

With duration under 3 months, ophthalmopathy was active: Clinical Activity Score at least 3, NOSPECS at least 4. Broader study findings: Most clonotypes expanded in thyroid above 0.001 were likewise present in blood.

This clonotype occurred many times. Its target is unknown. Trimming took 0 bases from V and 4 from J, leaving 10 bases between them. This CDR3 is 14 amino acids long. CDR1 and CDR2 from the germline V gene are SGHRS and YFSETQ. The source material, RNA transcripts, was used to amplify TCR beta CDR3 regions. Researchers ran a first-round RT-PCR on the TCR CDR3 using the HTBI primer set. TCRdb ran MiXCR on the multiplex PCR reads and lists one entry per CDR3 protein. The sample has around 530,000 distinct CDR3 sequences, more than 15% seen once. The origin of this receptor is a woman younger than 35 with Graves' ophthalmopathy. The chain joins TRBV5-1 to TRBJ1-1; D remains unclear. Sequenced material: blood. This chain's CDR3 is CASSLDGSLTEAFF. The CDR3 DNA sequence: TGCGCCAGCAGCTTGGATGGCAGTCTCACTGAAGCTTTCTTT.